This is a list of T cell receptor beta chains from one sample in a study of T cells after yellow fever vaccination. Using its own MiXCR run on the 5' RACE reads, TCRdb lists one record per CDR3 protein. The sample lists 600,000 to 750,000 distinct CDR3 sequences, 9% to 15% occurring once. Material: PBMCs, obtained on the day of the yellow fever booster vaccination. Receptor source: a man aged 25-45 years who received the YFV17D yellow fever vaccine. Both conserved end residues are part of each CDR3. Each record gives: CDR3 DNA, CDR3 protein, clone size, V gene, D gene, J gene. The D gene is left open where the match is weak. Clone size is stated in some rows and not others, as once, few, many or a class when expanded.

DNA: TGTGCCAGCAGCTTATATAGGGACACTGAAGCTTTCTTT
CDR3: CASSLYRDTEAFF
size: -
V: TRBV7-2
D: -
J: TRBJ1-1

DNA: TGCAGCGTTGAAAGTGACAGGACCTACGAGCAGTACTTC
CDR3: CSVESDRTYEQYF
size: -
V: TRBV29-1
D: -
J: TRBJ2-7

DNA: TGTGCCAGCGCATTAGGGGGACCCAAAGATACGCAGTATTTT
CDR3: CASALGGPKDTQYF
size: few
V: TRBV7-2
D: -
J: TRBJ2-3

DNA: TGCAGCGTCCGAGGGATAAACCGTCCCTACGAGCAGTACTTC
CDR3: CSVRGINRPYEQYF
size: few
V: TRBV29-1
D: -
J: TRBJ2-7

DNA: TGTGCCAGCAGTTTGATCCCAGCGGGAGTCTACGAGCAGTACTTC
CDR3: CASSLIPAGVYEQYF
size: few
V: TRBV27
D: TRBD2
J: TRBJ2-7

DNA: TGTGCCAGCACCAGATCAAACATTCAGTACTTC
CDR3: CASTRSNIQYF
size: few
V: TRBV2
D: -
J: TRBJ2-4

DNA: TGCGCCAGCAGCCCCCTTGAAAGGGCCATTGAGCAGTTCTTC
CDR3: CASSPLERAIEQFF
size: -
V: TRBV5-1
D: -
J: TRBJ2-1

DNA: TGTGCCAGCAGCCTCACGTGGGACAGGCATGACTACGAGCAGTACTTC
CDR3: CASSLTWDRHDYEQYF
size: few
V: TRBV6-5
D: TRBD1
J: TRBJ2-7

DNA: TGTGCCAGCAGTTACTCGCAGATGAACAGGCAGTCTACCCGTGAGACTGAAAAACTGTTTTTT
CDR3: CASSYSQMNRQSTRETEKLFF
size: -
V: TRBV6-2/TRBV6-3
D: -
J: TRBJ1-4

DNA: TGTGCCAGCACCAAGCCAGGGGGCCTCTACGAGCAGTACTTC
CDR3: CASTKPGGLYEQYF
size: few
V: TRBV6-2/TRBV6-3
D: TRBD1
J: TRBJ2-7

DNA: TGTGCCAGTAGTATAGAGCGGAGTTACAATGAGCAGTTCTTC
CDR3: CASSIERSYNEQFF
size: few
V: TRBV19
D: -
J: TRBJ2-1

DNA: TGTGCCAGCAGGCCTCCCGTGAGCTCCTACAATGAGCAGTTCTTC
CDR3: CASRPPVSSYNEQFF
size: many
V: TRBV27
D: -
J: TRBJ2-1

DNA: TGTGCCAGTTCCCCCCCAGGGAGATACAATGAGCAGTTCTTC
CDR3: CASSPPGRYNEQFF
size: few
V: TRBV6-2/TRBV6-3
D: -
J: TRBJ2-1

DNA: TGTGCCAGCAGCTTATCCATGAACACTGAAGCTTTCTTT
CDR3: CASSLSMNTEAFF
size: many
V: TRBV7-9
D: -
J: TRBJ1-1

DNA: TGTGCCAGCTCACCAATACTAGGCCAGAAAGAGACCCAGTACTTC
CDR3: CASSPILGQKETQYF
size: -
V: TRBV18
D: -
J: TRBJ2-5

DNA: TGTGCCACCAGTGCGGTTGCTGGGGCCAACGTCCTGACTTTC
CDR3: CATSAVAGANVLTF
size: -
V: TRBV24-1
D: -
J: TRBJ2-6